This note documents a single T cell receptor (beta chain) sequence. This specimen comes from a study of blood T cell repertoires in COVID-19. Study in general: COVID-19 samples, acute and convalescent, were from the United States, Italy and Spain. Nucleic acid was either cDNA or gDNA, and it came from T cells, B-cell-depleted T cells, or PBMCs.

Per the original methods: Quantification of nucleated cells was approximated via reference gene primer amplification. Libraries were prepared by immunoSEQ multiplex PCR; TCRdb keeps only in-frame clonotypes and omits some of them. For V, J and clone size, that table is used; D and trimming come from the DNA. The data show about 16,000 clones, about 88% seen once. V was clipped by 4 bases and J by 4 bases; unmatched bases: 4. The length of the CDR3 is 14 residues. Germline V CDR1 and CDR2: LNHDA, SQIVND (reference sequence). This TCR was recovered from a man in his 60s with acute or convalescent COVID-19. The genes are TRBV19 and TRBJ1-2, with 9 bases fitting TRBD1. Input material: peripheral blood. This chain's CDR3 is CASSRGQGVYGYTF. The CDR3 nucleotides read TGTGCCAGTAGTAGGGGACAGGGTGTCTATGGCTACACCTTC.